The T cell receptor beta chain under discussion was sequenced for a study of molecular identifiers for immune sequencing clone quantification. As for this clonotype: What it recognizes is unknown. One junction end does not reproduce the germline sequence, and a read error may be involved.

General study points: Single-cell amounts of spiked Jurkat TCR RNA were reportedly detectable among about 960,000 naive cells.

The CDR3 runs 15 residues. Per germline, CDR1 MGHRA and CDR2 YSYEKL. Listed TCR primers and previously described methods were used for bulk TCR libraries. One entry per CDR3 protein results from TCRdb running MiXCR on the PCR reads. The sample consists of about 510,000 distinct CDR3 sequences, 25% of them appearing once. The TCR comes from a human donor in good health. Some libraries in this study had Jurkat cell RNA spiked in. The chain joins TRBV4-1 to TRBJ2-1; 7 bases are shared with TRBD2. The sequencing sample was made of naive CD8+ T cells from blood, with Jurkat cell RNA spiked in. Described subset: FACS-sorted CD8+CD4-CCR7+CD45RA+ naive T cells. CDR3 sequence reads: CASSQASGPYIEQFF. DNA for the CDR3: TGCGCCAGCAGCCAAGCTAGCGGACCATACATTGAGCAGTTCTTC.